This T cell receptor (beta chain) was sequenced in a study of OX40 agonist ivuxolimab in advanced cancers. On the study more broadly: Ivuxolimab doses were 0.01, 0.1, 0.3, 1.5, 3 or 10 mg/kg every 2 weeks. General study results and limits: Blood T cells, both CD4+ and CD8+, expanded clonally by week 6 at 0.1 to 3.0 mg/kg.

On this clone itself: Antigen: not known.

CDR3 length: 14 amino acids. Per the germline V gene, CDR1 is SGHTA and CDR2 is FQGNSA. Deletions cut 1 base from V and 1 base from J, with 8 bases between. Here immunoSEQ multiplex PCR was the method, and the copy in TCRdb shows in-frame clones only, minus some. The table records tens of thousands of clones, around 80% of them present only once. This TCR came from an adult with an advanced solid tumor such as melanoma, head and neck, liver or kidney cancer. The chain couples TRBV7-2 to TRBJ2-7; the D is unclear. The source was CD4+ or CD8+ T cells sorted from blood, collected in a trial of the OX40 agonist ivuxolimab. CDR3 region: CASSLVSESYEQYF. CDR3 nucleotide sequence: TGTGCCAGCAGCTTAGTTTCGGAGTCCTACGAGCAGTACTTC.